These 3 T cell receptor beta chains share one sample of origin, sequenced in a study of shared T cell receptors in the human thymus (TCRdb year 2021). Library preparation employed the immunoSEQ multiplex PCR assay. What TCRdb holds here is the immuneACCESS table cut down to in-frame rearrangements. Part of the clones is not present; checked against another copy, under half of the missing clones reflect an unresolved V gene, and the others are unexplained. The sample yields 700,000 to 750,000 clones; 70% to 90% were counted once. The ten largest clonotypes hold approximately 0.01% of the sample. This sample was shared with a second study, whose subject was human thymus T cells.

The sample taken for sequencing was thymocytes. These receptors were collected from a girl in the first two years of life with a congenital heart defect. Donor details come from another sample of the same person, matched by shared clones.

The CDR3 is CASSWDRGANQPQHF. The CDR3 DNA reads as TGTGCCAGCAGTTGGGACAGGGGTGCAAATCAGCCCCAGCATTTT. The rearrangement links TRBV6-5 to TRBJ1-5, with 10 positions matching TRBD1. The CDR3 spans 15 residues. CDR1 is MNHEY, CDR2 SVGAGI, per germline. The ends lost 4 bases at V and 4 bases at J; junction bases unmatched: 4.

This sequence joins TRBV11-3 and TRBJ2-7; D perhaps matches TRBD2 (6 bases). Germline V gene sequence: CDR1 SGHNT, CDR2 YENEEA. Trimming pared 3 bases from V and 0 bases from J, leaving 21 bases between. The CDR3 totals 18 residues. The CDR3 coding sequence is TGTGCCAGCAGCTTGGGGGGTGGGGGACTCTCCAACTCCTACGAGCAGTACTTC. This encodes CASSLGGGGLSNSYEQYF.

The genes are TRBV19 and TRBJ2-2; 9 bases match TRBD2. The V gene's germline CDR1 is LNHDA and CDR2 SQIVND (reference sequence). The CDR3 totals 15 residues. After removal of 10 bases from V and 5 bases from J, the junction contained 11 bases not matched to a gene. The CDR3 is CAIRVPSGVTGELFF. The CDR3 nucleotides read TGTGCCATACGGGTCCCTAGCGGGGTGACCGGGGAGCTGTTTTTT.